This TCR beta chain comes out of a study of shared clonotypes between healthy human individuals. Across the whole study: Participating donors consisted of a couple of women and a few men aged 18 to 49.

At the deep level, the assay was run. The authors split each subset's genomic DNA evenly across several immunoSEQ plates. Some 28,000 T cell genomes (about 300 ng DNA) went into each PBMC replicate. Generated by immunoSEQ multiplex PCR, the TCRdb table keeps only in-frame clones and is missing some. The sample holds fewer than 700,000 clones, roughly four fifths seen once. Looked up from germline, CDR1 is SGHAT and CDR2 is FQNNGV. CDR3 length: 12 amino acids. Trimming left V 5 bases short and J 9 bases short, with 13 bases between. The TCR comes from a woman in her thirties or forties in good health. Some clones in this sample may be carry-over from other donors' samples. The sample comprised PBMCs. The chain joins TRBV11-2 to TRBJ1-2, with unresolved D. CDR3 amino acids: CASSTRRASYTF. For the CDR3, the DNA is TGTGCCAGCAGCACAAGGCGGGCAAGCTACACCTTC.